A selection of T cell receptor beta chains follows, all from one sample in a study of shared T cell receptors in the human thymus. Libraries were prepared by immunoSEQ multiplex PCR; TCRdb keeps only in-frame clonotypes and omits some of them. Here the sample spans 630,000 or so clones, approximately 89% being singletons. The same sample was also used in a study of human thymus T cells.

The specimen sequenced was thymocytes. The source is a boy in the first two years of life with a congenital heart defect. Both conserved end residues are part of each CDR3. The D gene is left open where the match is weak. Size values are once, few and many counts, or a class for expanded clones, and some rows have none.

TRBJ1-3	TRBV5-1	NA	NA	TGCGCCAGCAGCTTGGCTATCCCCCAGGTCCCCTCTGGAAACACCATATATTTT	CASSLAIPQVPSGNTIYF
TRBJ1-1	TRBV6-6	NA	NA	TGTGCCAGCACTAAACAGGGATTCACTGAAGCTTTCTTT	CASTKQGFTEAFF
TRBJ2-2	TRBV5-1	NA	TRBD2	TGCGCCAGCAGCACGGGGGGAGAAAACACCGGGGAGCTGTTTTTT	CASSTGGENTGELFF
TRBJ2-7	TRBV20-1	NA	NA	TGCAGTGCCCGAGGCCCACTCGAGCAGTACTTC	CSARGPLEQYF
TRBJ2-7	TRBV5-5	NA	NA	TGTGCCAGCACTATGGGGGGGGGCAGGGCAGTCTCCTACGAGCAGTACTTC	CASTMGGGRAVSYEQYF
TRBJ2-1	TRBV5-1	few	TRBD1	TGCGCCAGCAGCTTGGTTCCCGGGACAGGGGGTCACAATGAGCAGTTCTTC	CASSLVPGTGGHNEQFF
TRBJ2-7	TRBV6-1	NA	NA	TGTGCCCTGTCCTTGGGGCAGGATTACGAGCAGTACTTC	CALSLGQDYEQYF
TRBJ2-1	TRBV5-1	NA	NA	TGCGCCAGCAGCACCCTTCGTGAGGATGAGCAGTTCTTC	CASSTLREDEQFF
TRBJ2-6	TRBV9	NA	TRBD2	TGTGCCAGCAGCCCAAGGACTAGCGGGCTTTCTCCTGGGGCCAACGTCCTGACTTTC	CASSPRTSGLSPGANVLTF
TRBJ2-7	TRBV29-1	NA	TRBD1	TGCAGCGTTGAAGGGAGACAGGGGACCTACGAGCAGTACTTC	CSVEGRQGTYEQYF
TRBJ2-7	TRBV15	NA	TRBD2	TGTGCCACCAGCAGAGAGGGGGGGTACGCCTACGAGCAGTACTTC	CATSREGGYAYEQYF
TRBJ1-2	TRBV2	NA	TRBD1	TGTGCCAGCCCGGGCCTACAGGGGATTGAGGGCTACACCTTC	CASPGLQGIEGYTF
TRBJ1-2	TRBV9	NA	NA	TGTGCCAGCAGCGTAGCCCCGCGGGGGTCGAACTATGGCTACACCTTC	CASSVAPRGSNYGYTF
TRBJ2-7	TRBV27	NA	NA	TGTGCCAGCAGTCTCCAGGGGAAGGGCTCCTACGAGCAGTACTTC	CASSLQGKGSYEQYF
TRBJ2-3	TRBV6-6	NA	NA	TGTGCCAGCAGGACCCGGAGGGGAACAGATACGCAGTATTTT	CASRTRRGTDTQYF
TRBJ2-1	TRBV9	NA	TRBD2	TGTGCCAGCAGCAGTGGAGCGGGGCCCTACAATGAGCAGTTCTTC	CASSSGAGPYNEQFF
TRBJ1-1	TRBV5-8	NA	TRBD1	TGTGCCAGCAGCTCGGACAGGATGAACACTGAAGCTTTCTTT	CASSSDRMNTEAFF
TRBJ2-7	TRBV4-3	NA	NA	TGCGCCAGCAGCCAAGATGTCGGGGACAACTCCTACGAGCAGTACTTC	CASSQDVGDNSYEQYF
TRBJ1-3	TRBV6-4	once	TRBD1	TGTGCCAGCATTAAACCTGGACAGGTTCATTCTGGAAACACCATATATTTT	CASIKPGQVHSGNTIYF
TRBJ1-5	TRBV7-6	NA	NA	TGTGCCAGCAGCTTAGAAGAGGGAATGATTAATCAGCCCCAGCATTTT	CASSLEEGMINQPQHF
TRBJ1-1	TRBV2	NA	TRBD1	TGTGCCAGCAGATCGACTAAGACAGGGCTTGTCACTGAAGCTTTCTTT	CASRSTKTGLVTEAFF
TRBJ2-5	TRBV30	NA	TRBD1	TGTGCCTGGGGGACAGTCAAGTACCAAGAGACCCAGTACTTC	CAWGTVKYQETQYF
TRBJ2-7	TRBV9	NA	TRBD1	TGTGCCAGCAGCGTCCTGGGACAGGGGTACGAGCAGTACTTC	CASSVLGQGYEQYF
TRBJ2-1	TRBV30	NA	NA	TGTGCCTGGAGTGTTGAGGAGGTGCTCGGGTGGAACAATGAGCAGTTCTTC	CAWSVEEVLGWNNEQFF
TRBJ2-7	TRBV7-2	NA	NA	TGTGCCAGCAGCTTACGGCCGGGGTTGAACGAGCAGTACTTC	CASSLRPGLNEQYF
TRBJ1-2	TRBV28	NA	NA	TGTGCCAGCAGTTCCGACAGAAACGATAACTATGGCTACACCTTC	CASSSDRNDNYGYTF
TRBJ1-1	TRBV4-1	NA	NA	TGCGCCAGCAGCCAAGCCCGACAGCCGAACACTGAAGCTTTCTTT	CASSQARQPNTEAFF
TRBJ1-6	TRBV5-1	NA	TRBD1	TGCGCCAGCGCTGAAGGGGACAGGACTAATTCACCCCTCCACTTT	CASAEGDRTNSPLHF
TRBJ2-2	TRBV30	NA	NA	TGTGCCTGGAGACTGGCCGGGGAGCTGTTTTTT	CAWRLAGELFF
TRBJ2-7	TRBV4-2	NA	TRBD2	TGTGCCAGCAGCCAAGGACTAGCGGGGACCTACGAGCAGTACTTC	CASSQGLAGTYEQYF
TRBJ1-1	TRBV19	NA	NA	TGTGCCAGTAGTATGGGCCGGTCCCGGGGGAACACTGAAGCTTTCTTT	CASSMGRSRGNTEAFF
TRBJ2-1	TRBV23-1	NA	NA	TGCGCCAGCGGCACCAGGGAGCAGTTCTTC	CASGTREQFF
TRBJ2-2	TRBV18	NA	NA	TGTGCCAGCCCGCTCCCAGTTTACACCGGGGAGCTGTTTTTT	CASPLPVYTGELFF
TRBJ2-1	TRBV4-1	NA	NA	TGCGCCAGCAGCCAAGAAATGGTCAGGGGCGAGGTTGGGAATGAGCAGTTCTTC	CASSQEMVRGEVGNEQFF
TRBJ1-1	TRBV28	once	TRBD1	TGTGCCAGCAGCTTGGACAGGGATTTCTCATCGATGAACACTGAAGCTTTCTTT	CASSLDRDFSSMNTEAFF
TRBJ1-2	TRBV12-5	NA	NA	TGTGCTAGTGGTTTGGCCCCGGGGGGGGGCCGGCTCTCCTATGGCTACACCTTC	CASGLAPGGGRLSYGYTF
TRBJ2-7	TRBV9	NA	TRBD2	TGTGCCAGCAGCCCAAGGGAGGGCTCCTACGAGCAGTACTTC	CASSPREGSYEQYF
TRBJ2-7	TRBV7-2	NA	NA	TGTGCCAGCAGCTTAGCGATAGGGAGCTCCTACGAGCAGTACTTC	CASSLAIGSSYEQYF
TRBJ1-5	TRBV4-3	NA	NA	TGCGCCAGCAGCCCCCGGGCAGGGGTACGCAATCAGCCCCAGCATTTT	CASSPRAGVRNQPQHF
TRBJ2-5	TRBV20-1	NA	NA	TGCAGTGCCATCGGAGAGACCCAGTACTTC	CSAIGETQYF
TRBJ2-7	TRBV25-1	NA	TRBD2	TGTGCCAGCGCCCCCGGGGGGTCGTACGAGCAGTACTTC	CASAPGGSYEQYF
TRBJ2-7	TRBV27	NA	NA	TGTGCCAGCAGTTTGTTGGGGGCGGGCTACGAGCAGTACTTC	CASSLLGAGYEQYF
TRBJ2-1	TRBV25-1	NA	TRBD1	TGTGCCAGCAGTGAATGGGACAGGGATCCCTACAATGAGCAGTTCTTC	CASSEWDRDPYNEQFF
TRBJ2-3	TRBV5-1	NA	NA	TGCGCCAGCAGCTTGTACGCCACAGGGGATACGCAGTATTTT	CASSLYATGDTQYF
TRBJ1-4	TRBV4-3	NA	TRBD1	TGCGCCAGCAACCCCGACAGGGGGCTAGGTAATGAAAAACTGTTTTTT	CASNPDRGLGNEKLFF
TRBJ1-5	TRBV2	few	NA	TGTGCCAGCAGGAGGTTAAATCAGCCCCAGCATTTT	CASRRLNQPQHF
TRBJ2-7	TRBV28	NA	TRBD2	TGTGCCAGCAGTTTAAGCCGACTAGCGGGACTAGCCTACGAGCAGTACTTC	CASSLSRLAGLAYEQYF
TRBJ1-2	TRBV19	NA	TRBD1	TGTGCCAGTAGTCCAGGGGCAGGGGGCGGTAAGGATGGCTACACCTTC	CASSPGAGGGKDGYTF
TRBJ2-5	TRBV27	NA	TRBD1	TGTGCCAGCAGTCCGATGGGACAGGGTGACCCATCCTCGAACCAAGAGACCCAGTACTTC	CASSPMGQGDPSSNQETQYF
TRBJ2-3	TRBV4-1	NA	NA	TGCGCCAGCAGCCAAGGATCAGTCCCTAGCACAGATACGCAGTATTTT	CASSQGSVPSTDTQYF
TRBJ1-3	TRBV14	few	NA	TGTGCCAGCAGCCAAGGGAGCTCTGGAAACACCATATATTTT	CASSQGSSGNTIYF
TRBJ2-3	TRBV6-1	few	TRBD2	TGTGCCAGCAGAATCGGGACTAGCGTGTCAGATACGCAGTATTTT	CASRIGTSVSDTQYF
TRBJ2-2	TRBV2	once	NA	TGTGCCAGTTTCACAGGAAACACCGGGGAGCTGTTTTTT	CASFTGNTGELFF